Listed here is a single T cell receptor (beta chain). This sample is drawn from a study of blood T cell repertoires in COVID-19. Study-wide context: PBMCs, B-cell-depleted T cells, or T cells provided the cDNA or gDNA that made up the material.

CDR1 is SNHLY and CDR2 is FYNNEI in the germline V gene. Trimming took 4 bases from V and 3 from J, leaving 9 bases between them. The CDR3 is 13 amino acids. Authors' methods: Reference gene primer amplification in the assay estimated nucleated cell counts. Clones were read by immunoSEQ multiplex PCR, and TCRdb kept only the in-frame ones, dropping some. The V and J calls and the clone size are those of that table, but D and trimming were determined from the DNA. The sample carries about 250,000 clones, more than 70% recorded once. The chain is built from TRBV2 and TRBJ2-5; D is possibly TRBD1 (6 bases). This clonotype was sampled from a man aged 35-49 years with active or convalescent COVID-19. Sequencing was performed on peripheral blood. CDR3 coding DNA: TGTGCCAGCAGTGGGACAGCCAAAGAGACCCAGTACTTC. Amino acid sequence: CASSGTAKETQYF.